The 17 T cell receptor beta chains presented below share a single source sample, sequenced in a study of shared clonotypes between healthy human individuals. Repertoires were generated with immunoSEQ multiplex PCR, while TCRdb's copy carries only in-frame clones and drops some. The profile shows some 2,000,000 clones, almost 96% of them singletons. Sample: naive CD4+ T cells sorted from blood. Subset described: CD45RA+ positively selected. All receptors come from a man aged 18 to 30 in good health.

In the case of this clone: Relative to the germline gene, one junction end is altered; a read error may explain this. The rearrangement joins TRBV9 to TRBJ2-3; TRBD2 matches 7 bases. The germline V gene encodes CDR1 SGDLS and CDR2 YYNGEE. The CDR3 has 12 amino acids. The chain's CDR3 is CASSGPRGRVDF. CDR3 nucleotide sequence: TGTGCCAGCAGCGGACCTAGAGGGAGGGTTGATTTT. Full variable domain (missing parts from reference TRBV9 and TRBJ2-3): DSGVTQTPKHLITATGQRVTLRCSPRSGDLSVYWYQQSLDQGLQFLIQYYNGEERAKGNILERFSAQQFPDLHSELNLSSLELGDSALYFCASSGPRGRVDFGPGTRLTVL.

The chain links TRBV6-6 to TRBJ1-6; the D is unclear. The CDR3 consists of 13 residues. Germline CDR1 MNHNY, CDR2 SVGAGI (reference sequence). Trimming pared 6 bases from V and 7 bases from J, leaving 10 bases between. For the CDR3, the DNA is TGTGCCAGCAGCCAAAGTAGGAATTCACCCCTCCACTTT. Encoded protein: CASSQSRNSPLHF.

This clone showed up just once. CDR3 region: CASSQGQLLAKNIQYF. The CDR3 DNA follows: TGCGCCAGCAGCCAAGGGCAGCTTCTAGCCAAAAACATTCAGTACTTC. The chain links TRBV4-3 to TRBJ2-4; D remains ambiguous. Germline CDR1 and CDR2: LGHNA and YSLEER. The CDR3 runs to 16 residues. Trimming took off 1 base at V and 0 bases at J, with 10 bases between the two ends.

This chain links TRBV5-1 with TRBJ2-7, with 7 bases matching TRBD1. Germline loops: CDR1 SGHRS, CDR2 YFSETQ. The V and J ends lost 3 bases and 2 bases, in that order; junction bases with no gene match: 5. The CDR3 covers 14 residues. DNA for the CDR3: TGCGCCAGCAGCTCGGACAGGCCCGCCTACGAGCAGTACTTC. Amino acid sequence: CASSSDRPAYEQYF.

J is TRBJ2-1 and V is TRBV5-1, with D hard to call. Trimming cost V 0 bases and J 0 bases, with 7 bases left between them. This CDR3 spans 15 amino acids. In germline, CDR1 is SGHRS, CDR2 YFSETQ. CDR3 sequence: CASSLDALSYNEQFF. The CDR3 DNA is TGCGCCAGCAGCTTGGACGCGCTCTCCTACAATGAGCAGTTCTTC. Based on the CDR3 plus reference TRBV5-1 and TRBJ2-1, the full variable domain is KAGVTQTPRYLIKTRGQQVTLSCSPISGHRSVSWYQQTPGQGLQFLFEYFSETQRNKGNFPGRFSGRQFSNSRSEMNVSTLELGDSALYLCASSLDALSYNEQFFGPGTRLTVL.

This clone was seen only once. The J gene is TRBJ2-7, the V gene TRBV19; maybe TRBD2 (6 bases). The V and J ends lost 6 bases and 1 base respectively, with 10 bases between them. CDR3 length: 13 amino acids. Looked up from germline, CDR1 is LNHDA and CDR2 is SQIVND (reference sequence). The CDR3 loop reads CASSHGGSYEQYF. In DNA form, the CDR3 reads TGTGCCAGTAGCCATGGGGGGTCCTACGAGCAGTACTTC. The complete variable domain, with remaining parts taken from reference TRBV19 and TRBJ2-7, reads DGGITQSPKYLFRKEGQNVTLSCEQNLNHDAMYWYRQDPGQGLRLIYYSQIVNDFQKGDIAEGYSVSREKKESFPLTVTSAQKNPTAFYLCASSHGGSYEQYFGPGTRLTVT.

The V call is TRBV19, the J call TRBJ2-7; D is ambiguous. The CDR3 runs 14 residues. The germline V gene encodes CDR1 LNHDA and CDR2 SQIVND (reference sequence). Trimming shortened V by 7 bases and J by 6 bases, and 19 bases separated the two germline ends. The DNA for the CDR3 is TGTGCCAGTAAAAGGCAGAATACGTTTGGCGAGCAGTACTTC. This codes for CASKRQNTFGEQYF. The full variable domain, rest sourced from reference TRBV19 and TRBJ2-7, is DGGITQSPKYLFRKEGQNVTLSCEQNLNHDAMYWYRQDPGQGLRLIYYSQIVNDFQKGDIAEGYSVSREKKESFPLTVTSAQKNPTAFYLCASKRQNTFGEQYFGPGTRLTVT.

This chain connects TRBV7-3 to TRBJ2-1; no reliable D call. V lost 1 base and J 5 bases, leaving 15 bases between the germline ends. This CDR3 spans 16 amino acids. Germline CDR1 reads SGHTA; CDR2 reads FQGTGA. The CDR3 here is CASSLKVSGRHNEQFF. The CDR3 nucleotides are TGTGCCAGCAGCTTAAAGGTCAGTGGGCGCCACAATGAGCAGTTCTTC.

About this clone: In the same sample, other DNA sequences code for this CDR3. V gene TRBV7-9 combines with J gene TRBJ2-7; D perhaps matches TRBD1 (5 bases). Trimming took 1 base from V and 1 from J, leaving 8 bases between them. From germline, CDR1 is SEHNR and CDR2 FQNEAQ (reference sequence). This CDR3 region has 14 residues. DNA of the CDR3: TGTGCCAGCAGCTTAGGGGGCGGTTCCTACGAGCAGTACTTC. Its protein is CASSLGGGSYEQYF.

The V and J genes are TRBV11-2 and TRBJ2-1, with 10 nucleotides matching TRBD2. Trimming at V came to 4 bases and at J to 7 bases, leaving 13 bases not matched to a gene. The CDR3 is 17 amino acids. The germline V gene encodes CDR1 SGHAT and CDR2 FQNNGV. Here the CDR3 reads CASSSRRLAGARNEQFF. In nucleotides, the CDR3 is TGTGCCAGCAGCTCTAGGAGGCTAGCGGGAGCTCGGAATGAGCAGTTCTTC. The full variable domain, its missing parts supplied by reference TRBV11-2 and TRBJ2-1, is EAGVAQSPRYKIIEKRQSVAFWCNPISGHATLYWYQQILGQGPKLLIQFQNNGVVDDSQLPKDRFSAERLKGVDSTLKIQPAKLEDSAVYLCASSSRRLAGARNEQFFGPGTRLTVL.

The chain is built from TRBV2 and TRBJ2-3; D call uncertain. Per germline, CDR1 SNHLY and CDR2 FYNNEI. CDR3 length: 13 residues. With 8 bases removed from V and 1 base from J, the gap between germline ends came to 10 bases. CDR3 in amino acids: CASQRPGTDTQYF. The CDR3 DNA reads as TGTGCCAGCCAAAGGCCCGGCACAGATACGCAGTATTTT.

The chain joins TRBV4-1 to TRBJ2-1; 8 nucleotides match TRBD2. The germline gives CDR1 MGHRA, CDR2 YSYEKL. This CDR3 contains 15 residues. With V trimmed by 3 bases and J by 6 bases, 7 bases remained unmatched. The CDR3 nucleotides read TGCGCCAGCAGCCACGGGAGGGACAAGTTCAATGAGCAGTTCTTC. Amino acids: CASSHGRDKFNEQFF.

The rearrangement links TRBV5-6 to TRBJ2-3; no clear D gene. The ends were cut back, 3 bases at V and 0 bases at J, with 8 bases in the middle. CDR1 and CDR2 (germline): SGHDT, YYEEEE. The CDR3 extends over 14 amino acids. CDR3 in DNA: TGTGCCAGCAGCTGGGGTGGTAGCACAGATACGCAGTATTTT. Translating gives CASSWGGSTDTQYF.

V usage is TRBV7-2 and J usage is TRBJ1-5, with 7 positions matching TRBD1. J was trimmed by 3 bases and V by 4 bases; bases with no gene match: 6. Germline-derived CDR1 and CDR2 are SGHTA and FQGNSA. This CDR3 has 15 amino acids. The chain's CDR3 is CASSYQGGYNQPQHF. The CDR3 nucleotides are TGTGCCAGCAGCTACCAGGGGGGGTACAATCAGCCCCAGCATTTT.

This chain links TRBV6-5 with TRBJ1-2; 10 bases agree with TRBD1. There are 14 residues in the CDR3. Germline CDR1 MNHEY, CDR2 SVGAGI. The trim removed 0 bases at V and 7 bases at J, leaving 2 bases unmatched. This chain's CDR3 is CASSYSGTGVGYTF. Written as DNA, the CDR3 is TGTGCCAGCAGTTACTCAGGGACAGGGGTTGGCTACACCTTC.

The rearrangement joins TRBV6-1 to TRBJ1-5; D is uncertain. CDR1 and CDR2 (germline): MNHNS, SASEGT. The CDR3 length is 13 residues. Trimming took off 7 bases at V and 0 bases at J, with 7 bases between the two ends. CDR3 sequence: CASKVDSNQPQHF. The CDR3 DNA is TGTGCCAGCAAGGTGGATAGCAATCAGCCCCAGCATTTT.

V and J are TRBV6-1 and TRBJ2-7; possible D gene TRBD1, 5 bases. Trimming cost V 4 bases and J 3 bases, with 16 bases left between them. This CDR3 has 15 amino acids. CDR1 is MNHNS and CDR2 is SASEGT in the germline V gene. The DNA for the CDR3 is TGTGCCAGCAGTGGCCCGCAGGGTTTTAGCTACGAGCAGTACTTC. It codes for CASSGPQGFSYEQYF.